One TCR beta chain is described in this entry. The target antigen is unknown. Germline lookup yields CDR1 SGHTA and CDR2 FQGTGA. The CDR3 is made up of 12 amino acids. V was shortened by 3 bases and J by 6 bases, with 5 bases between the two germline ends. 13 Jbeta primers and 60 Vbeta primers were used for the PCR. Method: immunoSEQ multiplex PCR; TCRdb's copy keeps in-frame clones and lacks some. Among 150,000 to 200,000 clones listed, roughly 77% were seen once. The entry originates in a study of cytomegalovirus exposure and HLA in healthy donors. General study results and limits: Because they were indistinguishable, some V segments, including TRBV6-2 and TRBV6-3, were excluded. For most TCR beta V segments, an earlier analysis put the productive rate at about 87% or about 30% of the time.

The V call is TRBV7-3, the J call TRBJ2-2; weak D call: TRBD1 (5 bases). This clonotype was sampled from a woman in her 30s in good health and CMV-seronegative. Sequenced sample: PBMCs. The CDR3 sequence is CASSLTAGELFF. The CDR3 nucleotides are TGTGCCAGCAGCTTGACAGCCGGGGAGCTGTTTTTT.